This T cell receptor beta chain was sequenced for a study of blood T cell repertoires in COVID-19. Original processing methods: Counts of nucleated cells, estimated from reference gene primer amplification, were obtained. Profiled with immunoSEQ multiplex PCR; TCRdb holds only in-frame clones, not every one. V, J and clone size derive from that table, while D and trimming were established from the DNA sequence. Of roughly 570,000 clones listed, 70% to 90% are singletons. The CDR3 loop spans 14 amino acids. Trimming at V came to 1 base and at J to 2 bases, leaving 1 base not matched to a gene. The germline V gene has CDR1 SGHAT and CDR2 FQNNGV. As concerns this clone: Other DNA sequences in the same sample also yield this CDR3.

The genes are TRBV11-2 and TRBJ1-1; 7 bases match TRBD1. Material for sequencing was peripheral blood. The sequence derives from a woman in her 50s with COVID-19, enrolled during active disease. The DNA of the CDR3 is TGTGCCAGCAGCTTAGGACAGGGTAACACTGAAGCTTTCTTT. Protein: CASSLGQGNTEAFF. The entire variable domain, with the rest obtained from reference TRBV11-2 and TRBJ1-1, is as follows: EAGVAQSPRYKIIEKRQSVAFWCNPISGHATLYWYQQILGQGPKLLIQFQNNGVVDDSQLPKDRFSAERLKGVDSTLKIQPAKLEDSAVYLCASSLGQGNTEAFFGQGTRLTVV.